This record looks at one T cell receptor beta chain sequence and its context. Its antigen remains unidentified. This PCR relied on a set of 60 Vbeta primers and 13 Jbeta primers. In the study's own analysis: Around 83 million unique TCR beta chains, roughly 12 million shared, were counted in a later analysis. Clones were sequenced by immunoSEQ multiplex PCR, and TCRdb holds only the in-frame ones, with some missing. Clone size and the V and J calls come from that table; the DNA yielded D and trimming. The sample has 100,000 or so clones; approximately 70% are singletons. This record comes from a study of cytomegalovirus exposure and HLA in healthy donors. Study-level information: HLA-typed donors contributed about 85 million unique TCRs, which were held in an early data release.

General study results and limits: Associated with cytomegalovirus, according to the listing, were 164 TCR beta chains. In a later analysis, TCR beta V- and J-gene trimming showed a link to a missense DCLRE1C variant.

With 6 bases clipped from V and 4 bases from J, the junction kept 6 bases outside the gene matches. This CDR3 region has 14 residues. Germline V gene sequence: CDR1 MNHNY, CDR2 SVGAGI (reference sequence). Sequenced material: PBMCs. The V and J genes are TRBV6-6 and TRBJ1-5, with TRBD1 matching 7 bases. The TCR sequence derives from a woman younger than 35 in good health and CMV-seropositive. The CDR3 sequence is CASSTDRWNQPQHF. In DNA form, the CDR3 reads TGTGCCAGCAGCACGGACAGGTGGAATCAGCCCCAGCATTTT.